Detailed here is one TCR beta chain. The data are from a study of human T cells and chemical hapten exposure. Study-wide background: Weekly diphenylcyclopropenone doses were given to patients' scalps across the roughly 25-week study.

As for time point: patch test 1, 2 weeks after DPC sensitization. Documented treatment: therapeutic diphenylcyclopropenone sensitization with weekly scalp DPC. Each CDR3 protein is one row after TCRdb ran MiXCR on the RACE reads. The table has 150,000 to 200,000 distinct CDR3 sequences, more than 20% seen once; the top ten hold about 6.7%. Sequencing used whole blood, obtained in connection with sensitization to the hapten diphenylcyclopropenone (DPC). The origin of this receptor is a woman in her forties or fifties with alopecia areata. Some clones in this sample may be carry-over from other donors' samples.

CDR3 DNA: TGTGCCAGCAGGCGCGGACTAGCGGGAGCGAACACCGGGGAGCTGTTTTTT. As protein: CASRRGLAGANTGELFF. This rearrangement joins TRBV14 to TRBJ2-2; 13 bases align to TRBD2. V shed 6 bases and J 0 bases; nucleotides not matched to a gene: 4. The CDR3 is made up of 17 amino acids. Germline CDR1 is SGHDN and CDR2 is FVKESK. The full variable domain, completed using reference TRBV14 and TRBJ2-2, is EAGVTQFPSHSVIEKGQTVTLRCDPISGHDNLYWYRRVMGKEIKFLLHFVKESKQDESGMPNNRFLAERTGGTYSTLKVQPAELEDSGVYFCASRRGLAGANTGELFFGEGSRLTVL.